This T cell receptor beta chain was obtained from a study of beta chain features in type 1 diabetes. Overall study results and limits: Whether TCRB rearrangement is influenced by HLA type went unresolved here. A moderate, significant TCRB CDR3 shortening appeared in type 1 diabetes across four CD4+ subsets. Patients with type 1 diabetes carried fewer insertions and had more deletions at their VDJ junctions.

Cell sorting via CD45RO/CCR7/CD25/CD127/CD95/CD27 was performed to obtain CD4+ naive, central memory, regulatory and stem cell-like memory cells. Germline CDR1 and CDR2: MGHDK and SYGVNS. V was cut by 8 bases and J by 1 base, with 11 bases left in between. This CDR3 region has 13 residues. Note on this clone: As yet, its antigen is unknown.

Isolated RNA was reverse transcribed in full, so expressed TCRB transcripts were sequenced. Naive, central memory and regulatory T cell samples came to a mean of around 3.5 million reads. Repertoires were generated with immunoSEQ multiplex PCR, while TCRdb's copy carries only in-frame clones and drops some. The repertoire holds about 160,000 clones, with approximately 9% as singletons. Input material: central memory CD4+ T cells from blood. This clonotype was obtained from a woman between 18 and 29 years old with type 1 diabetes. The chain couples TRBV25-1 to TRBJ1-1; perhaps TRBD1 as D (6 bases). DNA of the CDR3: TGTGCCAGCCAAGGACAGTCGAACACTGAAGCTTTCTTT. It encodes CASQGQSNTEAFF.